This passage covers 27 T cell receptor beta chains from one sample sequenced in a study of beta chain features in type 1 diabetes. Sequenced material consisted of expressed TCRB transcripts (all of the isolated RNA was reverse transcribed). Data came from immunoSEQ multiplex PCR; TCRdb stores just in-frame clones and leaves some out. The sample lists more than 300,000 clones, about 16% occurring once. The sample taken for sequencing was naive CD4+ T cells from blood. These receptors came from a woman younger than 30 in good health.

This clone came up a few times. The chain has TRBV7-2 and TRBJ2-6; D is uncertain. V lost 1 base to trimming and J lost 4 bases, with 5 bases between them. The CDR3 has 14 amino acids. Germline CDR1 and CDR2: SGHTA and FQGNSA. The CDR3 DNA reads as TGTGCCAGCAGCTTAGACTCCGGGGCCAACGTCCTGACTTTC. It translates to CASSLDSGANVLTF.

The chain couples TRBV7-2 to TRBJ1-5; no clear D. V was pared by 5 bases and J by 7 bases, with 9 bases between. Germline CDR1 is SGHTA and CDR2 is FQGNSA. CDR3 size: 12 residues. CDR3 nucleotides: TGTGCCAGCAGCCTGCAGAACCAGCCCCAGCATTTT. It is translated as CASSLQNQPQHF.

This clone was recorded a few times. The rearrangement links TRBV28 to TRBJ1-1; perhaps TRBD1 as D (5 bases). This CDR3 region has 11 residues. In germline, CDR1 is MDHEN, CDR2 SYDVKM. Trimming took 8 bases from V and 7 from J, leaving 11 bases between them. The CDR3 DNA is TGTGCCAGCTTCGGGCAGGGTGAAGCTTTCTTT. Encoded protein: CASFGQGEAFF.

The chain combines TRBV4-2 with TRBJ2-2, with 7 bases fitting TRBD1. The CDR3 extends over 15 amino acids. The trim removed 4 bases at V and 0 bases at J, leaving 2 bases unmatched. The germline CDR1 and CDR2 sequences are LGHNA and YNFKEQ. CDR3: CASSPGTANTGELFF. DNA for the CDR3: TGTGCCAGCAGCCCCGGGACAGCGAACACCGGGGAGCTGTTTTTT.

The CDR3 loop is CAWSPQGRAKNIQYF. The CDR3 region has the DNA TGTGCCTGGAGTCCCCAGGGGCGAGCCAAAAACATTCAGTACTTC. V gene TRBV30 combines with J gene TRBJ2-4, with D perhaps matching TRBD1 (6 bases). In germline, CDR1 is GTSNPN, CDR2 SVGIG (reference sequence). V lost 2 bases and J 0 bases, leaving 11 bases between the germline ends. This CDR3 contains 15 residues.

Comment on this clone: An end of the junction does not agree with germline; a read error may underlie this. The chain recombines TRBV14 with TRBJ2-7; TRBD2 matches at 12 bases. The length of the CDR3 is 15 residues. The V gene's germline CDR1 is SGHDN and CDR2 FVKESK. Here the CDR3 DNA reads TGTGCCAGCAGCCAAGCCTTAGGACTAGCGGGAAGCCGCAACTTC. Amino acids: CASSQALGLAGSRNF.

This clone was seen only a few times. This chain joins TRBV29-1 and TRBJ2-7; D is possibly TRBD1 (8 bases). Germline CDR1 is SQVTM and CDR2 is ANQGSEA. The CDR3 spans 13 residues. The V and J ends lost 7 bases and 2 bases respectively, with 15 bases between them. The CDR3 region is CSARGDRTYEQYF. The DNA for the CDR3 is TGCAGCGCCCGGGGGGACAGGACCTACGAGCAGTACTTC.

The rearrangement joins TRBV21-1 to TRBJ2-7; no check of the table's D call, TRBD2, against the DNA was made. TRBV21-1 constitutes a pseudogene. This CDR3 has 16 amino acids. CDR3 DNA sequence: TGTGCCAGCAGCACCCTTAGCGGGAGAGGGCGCTACGAGCAGTACTTC. Protein: CASSTLSGRGRYEQYF.

The chain carries TRBV6-5 and TRBJ2-1; D remains ambiguous. Looked up from germline, CDR1 is MNHEY and CDR2 is SVGAGI. CDR3 length equals 14 residues. V was pared by 6 bases and J by 7 bases, with 16 bases between. DNA for the CDR3: TGTGCCAGCAGCCGAGGCTCGTTGTTGAATGAGCAGTTCTTC. Translation gives CASSRGSLLNEQFF.

This clone was counted between two and nine times. The rearrangement uses TRBV28 and TRBJ1-1; 8 bases map to TRBD1. Germline trimming cut 6 bases from V and 4 bases from J; bases unmatched to any gene: 10. In germline, CDR1 is MDHEN, CDR2 SYDVKM. This CDR3 has 15 amino acids. The CDR3 reads CASSPGQGDFTEAFF. In nucleotides, the CDR3 is TGTGCCAGCAGCCCCGGACAGGGCGATTTCACTGAAGCTTTCTTT.

There are a few counts of this clone. The V and J genes are TRBV27 and TRBJ2-6, with a weak D call TRBD1 (5 bases). V lost 6 bases and J lost 1, with 10 bases in between. CDR1 is MNHEY, CDR2 SMNVEV, per germline (reference sequence). There are 15 residues in the CDR3. This chain's CDR3 is CASSPRASGANVLTF. The CDR3 DNA follows: TGTGCCAGCAGCCCCAGGGCATCTGGGGCCAACGTCCTGACTTTC.

The table lists this clone with a few counts. The rearrangement uses TRBV30 and TRBJ1-4; TRBD1 is a possible D gene (5 bases). The CDR3 is made up of 15 amino acids. V was trimmed by 3 bases and J by 8 bases, leaving 19 bases between them. In germline, CDR1 is GTSNPN, CDR2 SVGIG (reference sequence). The DNA of the CDR3 is TGTGCCTGGAGCGGAGGGACGTCCTCAGCCGAAAAACTGTTTTTT. Its protein product is CAWSGGTSSAEKLFF.

This rearrangement joins TRBV6-5 to TRBJ2-5, with 8 bases aligning to TRBD2. The CDR3 is 14 amino acids. After removal of 2 bases from V and 4 bases from J, the junction contained 3 bases not matched to a gene. From germline, CDR1 is MNHEY and CDR2 SVGAGI. CDR3 bases: TGTGCCAGCAGTTACGGGACTAGTGGAGAGACCCAGTACTTC. Its protein is CASSYGTSGETQYF.

This clone was detected a few times. The J gene is TRBJ2-1, the V gene TRBV28; D might be TRBD2 (6 bases). The CDR3 length is 15 residues. CDR1 MDHEN and CDR2 SYDVKM come from the germline V gene. V gave up 6 bases and J gave up 0 bases, with 12 bases separating them. DNA of the CDR3: TGTGCCAGCAGACTCGGGGGAAGCTCCTACAATGAGCAGTTCTTC. Translated, it gives CASRLGGSSYNEQFF.

Note on this clone: Other DNA sequences of this sample code for an identical CDR3. The chain recombines TRBV28 with TRBJ2-7, with 7 bases identical to TRBD1. The CDR3 spans 13 residues. From germline, CDR1 is MDHEN and CDR2 SYDVKM. Germline trimming cut 6 bases from V and 1 base from J; bases unmatched to any gene: 3. The DNA for the CDR3 is TGTGCCAGCAGCTCGGGACAGTCCTACGAGCAGTACTTC. Its translation: CASSSGQSYEQYF.

This clone has more than one count but fewer than ten. This sequence joins TRBV27 and TRBJ2-7, with 8 nucleotides matching TRBD1. V was clipped by 4 bases and J by 9 bases; unmatched bases: 14. This CDR3 has 15 residues. Germline V gene sequence: CDR1 MNHEY, CDR2 SMNVEV (reference sequence). The CDR3 loop is CASSSTGVSIIGQYF. The CDR3, as DNA: TGTGCCAGCAGTTCGACAGGGGTGTCAATTATAGGGCAGTACTTC.

The chain carries TRBV23-1 and TRBJ2-7; D gene ambiguous. TRBV23-1 is assigned to the ORF class and has an uncertain function. Trimming removed 4 bases from V and 5 bases from J, with 15 bases in between. The CDR3 runs to 14 residues. Here the CDR3 reads CASSLPVRLNEQYF. The CDR3 DNA follows: TGCGCCAGCAGTCTACCGGTCCGTCTTAACGAGCAGTACTTC.

The chain is built from TRBV7-8 and TRBJ2-1, with 11 bases fitting TRBD2. Germline values: CDR1 SGHVS, CDR2 FQNEAQ. The CDR3 consists of 17 residues. Trimming at V came to 1 base and at J to 4 bases, leaving 6 bases not matched to a gene. CDR3 sequence reads: CASSLGSGRAAYNEQFF. The CDR3 coding sequence is TGTGCCAGCAGCTTAGGTAGCGGGAGGGCCGCGTACAATGAGCAGTTCTTC. The full variable domain, in which reference TRBV7-8 and TRBJ2-1 provide the parts outside the CDR3, is GAGVSQSPRYKVAKRGQDVALRCDPISGHVSLFWYQQALGQGPEFLTYFQNEAQLDKSGLPSDRFFAERPEGSVSTLKIQRTQQEDSAVYLCASSLGSGRAAYNEQFFGPGTRLTVL.

The chain is built from TRBV7-8 and TRBJ1-4; 9 positions agree with TRBD1. CDR3 size: 15 residues. Germline CDR1 SGHVS, CDR2 FQNEAQ. Trimming took 5 bases from V and 7 from J; bases not matched to a gene: 8. The CDR3: CASSLTEQGAEKLFF. CDR3 in DNA: TGTGCCAGCAGCCTAACTGAACAGGGGGCTGAAAAACTGTTTTTT. Filled out from reference TRBV7-8 and TRBJ1-4, the complete variable domain reads GAGVSQSPRYKVAKRGQDVALRCDPISGHVSLFWYQQALGQGPEFLTYFQNEAQLDKSGLPSDRFFAERPEGSVSTLKIQRTQQEDSAVYLCASSLTEQGAEKLFFGSGTQLSVL.

V and J are TRBV7-9 and TRBJ2-6; D is unresolved. CDR1 and CDR2 (germline): SEHNR, FQNEAQ (reference sequence). This CDR3 has 18 residues. V was cut by 2 bases and J by 0 bases, with 14 bases left in between. As DNA, the CDR3 is TGTGCCAGCAGCTTATGGAGAGCCCCGAGCTCTGGGGCCAACGTCCTGACTTTC. Translated: CASSLWRAPSSGANVLTF.

This clone was counted a few times. The rearrangement links TRBV18 to TRBJ2-5; D is ambiguous. V lost 4 bases, J lost 2 bases, and 5 bases lay in between. Germline values: CDR1 KGHSH, CDR2 LQKENI. The CDR3 length is 12 residues. CDR3 DNA: TGTGCCAGCTCACTAGTTCAAGAGACCCAGTACTTC. As protein: CASSLVQETQYF.

This chain connects TRBV27 to TRBJ2-4, with 9 positions matching TRBD1. Losses at the gene ends were 4 bases for V and 6 bases for J; bases not matched to a gene: 7. Germline values: CDR1 MNHEY, CDR2 SMNVEV (reference sequence). This CDR3 spans 15 amino acids. This chain's CDR3 is CASSSYRGPGNIQYF. The CDR3 region has the DNA TGTGCCAGCAGTTCCTACAGGGGGCCAGGAAACATTCAGTACTTC.

The gene calls are TRBV11-1 and TRBJ2-5, with 8 bases lining up with TRBD1. The junction had 4 bases not matched to a gene; V was cut back by 5 bases and J by 5 bases. The CDR3 has 13 residues. Per germline, CDR1 SGHAT and CDR2 FQDESV (reference sequence). CDR3 loop: CASSNHRGETQYF. The CDR3 DNA sequence: TGTGCCAGCAGCAACCACAGGGGGGAGACCCAGTACTTC.

V is TRBV9 and J is TRBJ1-4; tentative D call: TRBD1 (5 bases). The length of the CDR3 is 15 residues. Germline loops: CDR1 SGDLS, CDR2 YYNGEE. The V gene lost 3 bases and the J gene lost 0 bases, with 9 bases spanning the gap. This chain's CDR3 is CASSARTSTNEKLFF. In DNA form, the CDR3 reads TGTGCCAGCAGCGCTCGGACATCAACTAATGAAAAACTGTTTTTT. Combining the CDR3 with reference TRBV9 and TRBJ1-4 gives the whole variable domain DSGVTQTPKHLITATGQRVTLRCSPRSGDLSVYWYQQSLDQGLQFLIQYYNGEERAKGNILERFSAQQFPDLHSELNLSSLELGDSALYFCASSARTSTNEKLFFGSGTQLSVL.

The rearrangement uses TRBV11-2 and TRBJ2-7, with D possibly TRBD1 on 6 matching bases. The V gene lost 2 bases and the J gene lost 1 base, with 12 bases spanning the gap. This CDR3 is 15 amino acids long. Germline assignment: CDR1 SGHAT and CDR2 FQNNGV. CDR3 sequence reads: CASSLWDTGSYEQYF. Here the CDR3 DNA reads TGTGCCAGCAGCTTATGGGACACCGGATCCTACGAGCAGTACTTC.

This clone appeared a few times. The sample has other DNA sequences that encode this CDR3 too. The chain has TRBV30 and TRBJ2-5, with D possibly TRBD2 on 7 matching bases. The CDR3 totals 14 residues. Germline V gene sequence: CDR1 GTSNPN, CDR2 SVGIG (reference sequence). V lost 0 bases to trimming and J lost 5 bases, with 13 bases between them. The CDR3 DNA follows: TGTGCCTGGAGTGTAGCGCGGGGGCAGGAGACCCAGTACTTC. Its protein product is CAWSVARGQETQYF.

The gene calls are TRBV10-3 and TRBJ1-1; 8 positions match TRBD1. This CDR3 is 13 amino acids long. J lost 3 bases, V lost 5 bases, and 2 bases had no gene match. Germline CDR1 is ENHRY and CDR2 is SYGVKD. The CDR3: CAISKTGDTEAFF. The CDR3, as DNA: TGTGCCATCAGTAAGACAGGGGACACTGAAGCTTTCTTT.